This T cell receptor beta chain was identified during a study of blood T cells in healthy people across ages. The study, taken as a whole, reports: Expanded clonotype changes were possibly confounded by unknown donor CMV status. Versus aged donors, long-lived donors had higher diversity and more naive CD4+ cells.

This CDR3 region has 12 residues. In germline, CDR1 is SQVTM, CDR2 ANQGSEA. A few counts support this clonotype. Its antigen is currently unknown. A second PCR of 7 to 11 cycles used a sample-barcoded 5' primer and a J-beta primer mix. TCRdb recomputed calls from the 5' RACE reads with MiXCR, one row per CDR3 protein. In the table there are hundreds of thousands of distinct CDR3 sequences, roughly a quarter of which are singletons. A further study also used this sample, focusing on T cells of mothers and their children. That study adds: Slightly higher but non-significant overlap marked related mother-child pairs versus unrelated pairs.

The V call is TRBV29-1, the J call TRBJ2-5; D is possibly TRBD1 (5 bases). The DNA end lines up better with TRBJ2-7; the J call may be wrong. Sequencing used blood. The receptor's source is a boy aged 2 to 9 in good health. CDR3 DNA sequence: TGCAGCGTTGCCGGACAAAACTACGAGCAGTACTTC. Amino acid sequence: CSVAGQNYEQYF.